Shown below are 16 T cell receptor beta chains from a single sample sequenced in a study of spatial heterogeneity in lung cancer. General study results and limits: Tumor mutation count correlated with how many alpha and beta TCRs expanded intratumorally.

The time point: sample taken at primary tumor resection. MiXCR, applied by TCRdb to the 5' RACE reads, yields one record per CDR3 protein. The table records 17,000 or so distinct CDR3 sequences, 6.2% of them present only once. Antigen specificity for these receptors is unknown. The sample here was lung tumor tissue, taken at surgery. These receptors originate from a male donor with early-stage non-small cell lung cancer.

This clonotype was seen many times. A library made for alpha chains picked up this beta chain off target, so its size means little. The rearrangement links TRBV20-1 to TRBJ1-5; D may be TRBD1 (5 bases). The CDR3 sequence is 17 residues long. V gave up 0 bases and J gave up 0 bases, with 15 bases separating them. Germline V lookup: CDR1 DFQATT, CDR2 SNEGSKA (reference sequence). The CDR3 DNA is TGCAGTGCTAGAGAGCTTGGAACGGGGGATAGCAATCAGCCCCAGCATTTT. It yields the protein CSARELGTGDSNQPQHF.

This clonotype was counted at least ten times. This beta chain is off target for a library built for alpha chains, so its abundance means little. This chain uses TRBV6-5 with TRBJ2-3, with D perhaps TRBD1 (6 bases). Germline V gene sequence: CDR1 MNHEY, CDR2 SVGAGI. V dropped 6 bases and J dropped 3 bases, with 13 bases sitting between them. CDR3 length equals 14 residues. CDR3 bases: TGTGCCAGCAGCCCAGGACAGATGACAGATACGCAGTATTTT. It encodes CASSPGQMTDTQYF.

This clonotype was seen many times. This beta chain slipped into a library made for alpha chains as a stray read, so its size is not meaningful. The chain combines TRBV27 with TRBJ2-7, with 9 bases identical to TRBD1. The V segment lost 5 bases and the J segment 4 bases; nucleotides outside the gene matches: 9. CDR3 length: 15 amino acids. Per the germline V gene, CDR1 is MNHEY and CDR2 is SMNVEV (reference sequence). CDR3 residues: CASSQQGARRYEQYF. CDR3 nucleotide sequence: TGTGCCAGCAGTCAACAGGGGGCAAGACGGTACGAGCAGTACTTC.

This clonotype appeared many times. Because this beta chain is a stray read in a library intended to capture alpha chains, its abundance should not be given much weight. V usage is TRBV7-2 and J usage is TRBJ1-6, with D maybe TRBD1 (6 bases). This CDR3 comprises 14 residues. Germline V gene sequence: CDR1 SGHTA, CDR2 FQGNSA. Between the trimmed V and J ends, which lost 6 bases and 7 bases, there was a span of 13 bases. The CDR3 nucleotides are TGTGCCAGCAGACCCGGGACACCGAATTCACCCCTCCACTTT. Translating gives CASRPGTPNSPLHF.

In the case of this clonotype: This beta chain represents an off-target read in a library built for alpha chains; its size is of limited meaning. This chain connects TRBV11-1 to TRBJ1-1; D uncertain. The CDR3 spans 15 residues. CDR1 and CDR2 (germline): SGHAT, FQDESV (reference sequence). V dropped 0 bases and J dropped 4 bases, with 12 bases sitting between them. The CDR3: CASSLAKALGTEAFF. The CDR3 DNA follows: TGTGCCAGCAGCTTAGCGAAGGCGTTGGGCACTGAAGCTTTCTTT.

This clonotype is judged medium-sized. The library was prepared for alpha chains; this beta chain is a stray read, so its frequency means little. V gene TRBV11-2 combines with J gene TRBJ2-5; possibly TRBD2 for D (5 bases). Per germline, CDR1 SGHAT and CDR2 FQNNGV. The CDR3 is made up of 13 amino acids. V lost 3 bases, J lost 5 bases, and 10 bases lay in between. Written as DNA, the CDR3 is TGTGCCAGCAGCTTTGGCGGGCCGGAGACCCAGTACTTC. Amino acids: CASSFGGPETQYF.

This clonotype appeared many times. A library made for alpha chains picked up this beta chain off target, so its size means little. The chain has TRBV4-1 and TRBJ2-2; perhaps TRBD2 as D (6 bases). CDR1 MGHRA and CDR2 YSYEKL come from the germline V gene. The CDR3 is 18 amino acids. The V and J ends lost 5 bases and 5 bases respectively, with 24 bases between them. The CDR3 spells CASSFGSGGAVRTGELFF. The CDR3 bases are TGCGCCAGCAGCTTCGGGTCAGGAGGGGCTGTTCGAACCGGGGAGCTGTTTTTT.

This clonotype was seen many times. A library made for alpha chains picked up this beta chain off target, so its size means little. This chain connects TRBV29-1 to TRBJ2-1; 9 bases agree with TRBD2. The CDR3 is made up of 14 amino acids. The J segment lost 4 bases and the V segment lost 4 bases, leaving 5 bases of the junction unmatched. CDR1 is SQVTM, CDR2 ANQGSEA, per germline. The CDR3 spells CSVVGLAGYNEQFF. CDR3 bases: TGCAGCGTTGTAGGGCTAGCGGGGTACAATGAGCAGTTCTTC.

This clonotype was observed many times. The library was built for alpha chains, so this beta chain is an off-target read and its size means little. V and J are TRBV20-1 and TRBJ2-2, with 8 positions matching TRBD1. Losses at the gene ends were 6 bases for V and 0 bases for J; bases not matched to a gene: 6. The CDR3 spans 15 residues. CDR1 DFQATT and CDR2 SNEGSKA come from the germline V gene (reference sequence). The chain's CDR3 is CSALNRGTNTGELFF. The DNA for the CDR3 is TGCAGTGCGCTAAACAGGGGGACGAACACCGGGGAGCTGTTTTTT.

The sample holds many counts of this clonotype. With the library built for alpha chains, this beta chain is off target and its frequency is not meaningful. The J gene is TRBJ1-5, the V gene TRBV7-9; D call uncertain. The CDR3 contains 13 residues. The V end lost 5 bases, the J end lost 6 bases, and 11 bases lay between the germline ends. CDR1 SEHNR and CDR2 FQNEAQ come from the germline V gene (reference sequence). The CDR3 nucleotides read TGTGCCAGCAGCCAAACGGACGGTCAGCCCCAGCATTTT. Protein: CASSQTDGQPQHF.

This clonotype was picked up many times. For a library built for alpha chains, this beta chain is a stray read; little rests on its size. The chain recombines TRBV19 with TRBJ2-1; a possible D gene is TRBD2 (6 bases). Germline CDR1 and CDR2: LNHDA and SQIVND (reference sequence). CDR3 length: 14 residues. V was pared by 3 bases and J by 1 base, with 7 bases between. CDR3 bases: TGTGCCAGTAGTATGGGGGGTTCCTACAATGAGCAGTTCTTC. This translates into CASSMGGSYNEQFF.

This clonotype is categorized as large. Because this beta chain is a stray read in a library intended to capture alpha chains, its abundance should not be given much weight. This chain joins TRBV7-9 and TRBJ2-2, with unresolved D. The germline V gene has CDR1 SEHNR and CDR2 FQNEAQ (reference sequence). The length of the CDR3 is 11 residues. V dropped 3 bases and J dropped 7 bases, with 3 bases sitting between them. CDR3 sequence (DNA): TGTGCCAGCAGCTTCGGCGGGGAGCTGTTTTTT. Its translation is CASSFGGELFF.

This clonotype came up many times. Because this beta chain is a stray read in a library intended to capture alpha chains, its abundance should not be given much weight. The chain recombines TRBV20-1 with TRBJ2-7, with 12 bases lining up with TRBD2. CDR3 size: 15 residues. CDR1 DFQATT and CDR2 SNEGSKA come from the germline V gene (reference sequence). The ends lost 6 bases at V and 3 bases at J; junction bases unmatched: 9. CDR3 coding DNA: TGCAGTGCGGCAACTAGCGGGGGGACCTTCTACGAGCAGTACTTC. Translated: CSAATSGGTFYEQYF.

In this sample, this clonotype turned up many times. This beta chain is an unintended read in a library built for alpha chains; its size means little. The CDR3 region is CSARERQAYQPQHF. The CDR3 coding sequence is TGCAGTGCTAGAGAGCGACAGGCCTATCAGCCCCAGCATTTT. The chain uses TRBV20-1 and TRBJ1-5; tentatively, D is TRBD1 (6 bases). This CDR3 spans 14 amino acids. Trimming left V 0 bases short and J 5 bases short, with 11 bases between. Germline CDR1 DFQATT, CDR2 SNEGSKA (reference sequence).

On this clonotype: Within a library made for alpha chains, this beta chain is off target, and its count is uninformative. This chain joins TRBV4-3 and TRBJ2-3; D possibly uses TRBD1 or TRBD2 (5 bases each). V was shortened by 0 bases and J by 2 bases, with 15 bases between the two germline ends. Per the germline V gene, CDR1 is LGHNA and CDR2 is YSLEER. The CDR3 is 17 amino acids. CDR3 residues: CASSQDPFRGPTDTQYF. Written as DNA, the CDR3 is TGCGCCAGCAGCCAAGATCCCTTTCGGGGCCCCACAGATACGCAGTATTTT.

This clonotype came up many times. This beta chain came through as a stray read in a library set up for alpha chains, and its size says little. CDR3 protein: CASSLTWGGPDTQYF. The CDR3 region has the DNA TGTGCCAGCAGTTTAACGTGGGGGGGGCCGGATACGCAGTATTTT. The chain uses TRBV27 and TRBJ2-3; maybe TRBD2 (7 bases). This CDR3 contains 15 residues. V lost 2 bases and J lost 6, with 15 bases in between. Germline V gives CDR1 MNHEY, CDR2 SMNVEV (reference sequence).